The 13 T cell receptor beta chains below come from one sample, sequenced in a study of Ad26.COV2.S vaccination and SARS-CoV-2 variants. Treatment of the sample: some 20 received Ad26.COV2.S at low or high dose, single or two shots; about 5 received placebo; per-sample allocation not given. Day 63 after the first injection of vaccine or placebo was the sampling time. TCRdb's copy holds only in-frame clones and misses some; the assay was immunoSEQ multiplex PCR. There are 350,000 to 450,000 clones in the sample; 80% to 90% occur only once, and approximately 3.6% lies in the top ten. The specimen comprised peripheral blood, sampled in a trial of Ad26.COV2.S vaccine versus placebo. The receptors derive from a person aged 18 to 65 who received the Ad26.COV2.S COVID-19 vaccine or a placebo.

The chain is built from TRBV11-3 and TRBJ2-1; possibly TRBD2 for D (7 bases). The germline V gene encodes CDR1 SGHNT and CDR2 YENEEA. Trimming took 3 bases from V and 4 from J, leaving 13 bases between them. There are 15 residues in the CDR3. The chain's CDR3 is CASSFDGGPYNEQFF. The DNA of the CDR3 is TGTGCCAGCAGCTTCGACGGGGGGCCGTACAATGAGCAGTTCTTC. Drawing the rest from reference TRBV11-3 and TRBJ2-1, the complete variable domain is EAGVVQSPRYKIIEKKQPVAFWCNPISGHNTLYWYLQNLGQGPELLIRYENEEAVDDSQLPKDRFSAERLKGVDSTLKIQPAELGDSAVYLCASSFDGGPYNEQFFGPGTRLTVL.

A word on this clone: A much larger clone lies a single base off, so this may be a read error. At the DNA level, this CDR3 is encoded by other sequences in the same sample as well. The CDR3 region is CASSLGPNTEAFF. CDR3 coding DNA: TGTGCCAGCAGTTTGGGTCCGAACACTGAAGCTTTCTTT. The chain couples TRBV12-3 or TRBV12-4 to TRBJ1-1; unclear D gene. This CDR3 contains 13 residues. Trimming left V 3 bases short and J 1 base short, with 6 bases between.

Only one count was recorded for this clone. The CDR3 DNA reads TGTGCCAGCAGCGTAGAGAGTTGGCAAGAGACCCAGTACTTC. Translated, it gives CASSVESWQETQYF. The chain joins TRBV9 to TRBJ2-5; D gene ambiguous. Germline V gives CDR1 SGDLS, CDR2 YYNGEE. V gave up 0 bases and J gave up 2 bases, with 8 bases separating them. The CDR3 contains 14 residues. The variable domain in full, completed from reference TRBV9 and TRBJ2-5, reads DSGVTQTPKHLITATGQRVTLRCSPRSGDLSVYWYQQSLDQGLQFLIQYYNGEERAKGNILERFSAQQFPDLHSELNLSSLELGDSALYFCASSVESWQETQYFGPGTRLLVL.

This clone was counted once. The rearrangement uses TRBV3-1 (or the pseudogene TRBV3-2) and TRBJ2-2; TRBD1 matches 7 bases. Germline values: CDR1 LGHDT, CDR2 YNNKEL (reference sequence). This CDR3 contains 16 residues. V was pared by 0 bases and J by 1 base, with 2 bases of the junction left unmatched. CDR3 in DNA: TGTGCCAGCAGCCAAGATCGACAGGGGAACACCGGGGAGCTGTTTTTT. Its translation is CASSQDRQGNTGELFF.

V gene TRBV30 combines with J gene TRBJ2-3, with a weak D call TRBD2 (5 bases). The ends were cut back, 3 bases at V and 2 bases at J, with 15 bases in the middle. The CDR3 has 15 residues. Looked up from germline, CDR1 is GTSNPN and CDR2 is SVGIG (reference sequence). CDR3 nucleotides: TGTGCCTGGAGACGTTGGGAGACCCACACAGATACGCAGTATTTT. Its translation: CAWRRWETHTDTQYF.

In DNA, the CDR3 is TGCGCCAGCAGTCCCCACCGGACAGCAAGGAGCACAGATACGCAGTATTTT. This encodes CASSPHRTARSTDTQYF. The chain recombines TRBV23-1 with TRBJ2-3; D might be TRBD1 (6 bases). TRBV23-1 falls under the ORF class, with uncertain function. Trimming pared 4 bases from V and 0 bases from J, leaving 17 bases between. The CDR3 consists of 17 residues.

This chain joins TRBV6-2 or TRBV6-3 and TRBJ2-4; D might be TRBD2 (6 bases). Germline V lookup: CDR1 MNHEY, CDR2 SVGEGT. This CDR3 is 14 amino acids long. Deletions cut 5 bases from V and 0 bases from J, with 8 bases between. In DNA form, the CDR3 reads TGTGCCAGCAGTCGGGGGTCAGCCAAAAACATTCAGTACTTC. This encodes CASSRGSAKNIQYF.

The chain links TRBV6-1 to TRBJ2-2, with a tentative D call TRBD1 (6 bases). The CDR3 is 15 residues long. Germline CDR1 and CDR2: MNHNS and SASEGT. V lost 3 bases and J 6 bases, leaving 14 bases between the germline ends. The CDR3 DNA sequence: TGTGCCAGCAGTGACCAGACAGGCCTAGCCGGGGAGCTGTTTTTT. The encoded protein is CASSDQTGLAGELFF.

This CDR3 is CASSPTGGYNEKLFF. The CDR3, as DNA: TGTGCCAGCAGCCCAACGGGGGGGTATAATGAAAAACTGTTTTTT. This chain joins TRBV3-1 (or the pseudogene TRBV3-2) and TRBJ1-4; possibly TRBD1 for D (5 bases). The CDR3 loop spans 15 amino acids. V was pared by 4 bases and J by 4 bases, with 13 bases between. CDR1 and CDR2 from the germline V gene are LGHDT and YNNKEL (reference sequence).

The CDR3 protein is CASSEGTTIWRQETQYF. DNA of the CDR3: TGCGCCAGCAGTGAGGGGACCACCATTTGGCGACAAGAGACCCAGTACTTC. This chain links TRBV10-1 with TRBJ2-5; D may match TRBD1 or TRBD2 (5 bases each). Per germline, CDR1 WNHNN and CDR2 SYGVQD (reference sequence). This CDR3 region has 17 residues. Trimming took off 2 bases at V and 2 bases at J, with 18 bases between the two ends.

The chain is built from TRBV4-2 and TRBJ2-3; 10 nucleotides agree with TRBD1. The V segment lost 7 bases and the J segment 5 bases; nucleotides outside the gene matches: 9. This CDR3 has 15 amino acids. Germline CDR1 and CDR2: LGHNA and YNFKEQ. CDR3: CASTQTGGREDTQYF. The CDR3 DNA reads as TGTGCCAGCACCCAGACAGGGGGCAGGGAAGATACGCAGTATTTT.

V and J are TRBV5-6 and TRBJ1-2; D is possibly TRBD1 (6 bases). The V end was cut by 1 base, the J end by 5 bases, with 18 bases between. Germline assignment: CDR1 SGHDT and CDR2 YYEEEE. The CDR3 spans 16 residues. The CDR3 spells CASSLRRGAALYGYTF. In DNA, the CDR3 is TGTGCCAGCAGCTTGAGGAGGGGGGCCGCCCTTTATGGCTACACCTTC.

The gene calls are TRBV11-3 and TRBJ1-1, with 10 bases aligning to TRBD1. The length of the CDR3 is 15 residues. Germline CDR1 is SGHNT and CDR2 is YENEEA. J lost 3 bases, V lost 5 bases, and 6 bases had no gene match. CDR3 protein: CASSPGQGVDTEAFF. CDR3 coding DNA: TGTGCCAGCAGCCCAGGACAGGGGGTTGACACTGAAGCTTTCTTT.